Below are 5 T cell receptor beta chains sequenced from a single sample in a study of blood T cell repertoires in COVID-19. Method: immunoSEQ multiplex PCR; TCRdb's copy keeps in-frame clones and lacks some. The sample includes 300,000 or so clones, roughly nine tenths seen only once; the top ten take approximately 2.9%. Sequencing input: PBMCs or T cells enriched from blood (not recorded which). Receptors originate from a woman aged 50 to 65 who had been exposed to COVID-19.

The chain has TRBV29-1 and TRBJ1-2; 12 bases are shared with TRBD1. J lost 5 bases, V lost 6 bases, and 10 bases had no gene match. CDR3 length: 15 residues. Per the germline V gene, CDR1 is SQVTM and CDR2 is ANQGSEA. Here the CDR3 reads CSVVEGTGGGYGYTF. The CDR3, as DNA: TGCAGCGTCGTCGAGGGGACAGGGGGCGGGTATGGCTACACCTTC.

V and J are TRBV27 and TRBJ2-2; D remains ambiguous. Germline assignment: CDR1 MNHEY and CDR2 SMNVEV (reference sequence). CDR3 length equals 9 residues. The CDR3 nucleotides are TGTGTCCTCACCGGGGAGCTGTTTTTT. Protein product: CVLTGELFF.

V gene TRBV12-3 or TRBV12-4 combines with J gene TRBJ1-2; D is undetermined. The length of the CDR3 is 13 residues. The V end lost 6 bases, the J end lost 4 bases, and 12 bases lay between the germline ends. The CDR3 nucleotides read TGTGCCAGCAGCCCAAGGAGTCCCTATGGCTACACCTTC. Residues: CASSPRSPYGYTF.

This chain uses TRBV5-1 with TRBJ2-3; the match to TRBD2 covers 14 bases. This CDR3 region has 16 residues. J was trimmed by 6 bases and V by 5 bases; bases with no gene match: 8. CDR1 and CDR2 from the germline V gene are SGHRS and YFSETQ. The CDR3 spells CASRRTSGGPTDTQYF. The CDR3 DNA is TGCGCCAGCAGACGGACTAGCGGGGGGCCCACGGATACGCAGTATTTT.

The chain recombines TRBV25-1 with TRBJ2-3; 7 bases fit TRBD2. This CDR3 is built from 14 residues. Germline trimming cut 5 bases from V and 4 bases from J; bases unmatched to any gene: 6. Germline V gene sequence: CDR1 MGHDK, CDR2 SYGVNS. The CDR3 DNA reads TGTGCCAGCAGTCTGATCGGGGGGTCAGATACGCAGTATTTT. Translation: CASSLIGGSDTQYF.